The sequence of this TCR beta chain was determined in a study of CD8 T cells in ankylosing spondylitis. Overall study findings and caveats: From matched ankylosing spondylitis synovial fluid, disease-linked clones were reportedly recovered at significantly enriched levels. A TCR beta motif of fewer than 10 highly homologous variants seemed to mark ankylosing spondylitis blood. Certain motif variants had earlier been reported in reactive arthritis synovial fluid and blood.

This clonotype appeared many times. The target antigen is unknown. V lost 1 base to trimming and J lost 2 bases; unmatched junction nucleotides: 7. The CDR3 runs 15 residues. Germline lookup yields CDR1 DFQATT and CDR2 SNEGSKA (reference sequence). The TCR beta libraries were generated through quantitative 5'-RACE incorporating molecular barcodes. One entry per CDR3 protein results from TCRdb running MiXCR on the 5' RACE reads. The sample records under 55,000 distinct CDR3 sequences, roughly 7.3% being singletons. This receptor was obtained from a female donor with ankylosing spondylitis or in good health (not recorded which). Sequences were obtained from blood, either unsorted or a sorted T cell fraction (not recorded which). This chain joins TRBV20-1 and TRBJ2-5, with 7 bases aligning to TRBD2. In nucleotides, the CDR3 is TGCAGTGCTAGAGGGTCGCGGGGGACTCAAGAGACCCAGTACTTC. Its translation: CSARGSRGTQETQYF.